These 26 T cell receptor beta chains originate from one sample sequenced in a study of metastatic and nonmetastatic thyroid tumors. Through MiXCR, TCRdb re-clonotyped the PCR reads. Of about 13,000 clones listed, 23% are singletons. Each patient came to thyroid surgery without any prior treatment (of any kind). The sample consisted of adjacent normal tissue. The source is a female donor with papillary thyroid cancer or a benign thyroid nodule (not recorded which). Some clones in this sample may be carry-over from other donors' samples.

This chain connects TRBV11-2 to TRBJ1-1; TRBD1 might be the D (6 bases). The V gene's germline CDR1 is SGHAT and CDR2 FQNNGV. The CDR3 sequence is 15 residues long. Trimming took off 1 base at V and 11 bases at J, with 20 bases between the two ends. The CDR3 reads CASSLVRRGKLQAFF. CDR3 coding DNA: TGTGCCAGCAGCTTAGTACGCAGGGGAAAACTACAGGCTTTCTTT.

By share of the sample, this clone is medium-sized. The chain carries TRBV6-1 and TRBJ1-2; D remains ambiguous. Germline CDR1 MNHNS, CDR2 SASEGT. Trimming shortened V by 5 bases and J by 4 bases, and 14 bases separated the two germline ends. The CDR3 covers 14 residues. CDR3 protein: CASSRSPPGYGYTF. CDR3 bases: TGTGCCAGCAGTCGGTCCCCCCCCGGCTATGGCTACACCTTC.

The chain uses TRBV6-2 or TRBV6-3 and TRBJ2-1; 7 bases are shared with TRBD1. Germline CDR1 MNHEY, CDR2 SVGEGT. Trimming removed 6 bases from V and 7 bases from J; junction bases left unmatched: 0. CDR3 length equals 11 residues. This chain's CDR3 is CASRTGNEQFF. CDR3 DNA: TGTGCCAGCAGGACAGGGAATGAGCAGTTCTTC.

A few counts support this clone. The chain carries TRBV28 and TRBJ1-1, with 8 bases identical to TRBD1. V was pared by 10 bases and J by 1 base, with 5 bases of the junction left unmatched. The CDR3 has 13 amino acids. The germline V gene has CDR1 MDHEN and CDR2 SYDVKM. CDR3: CAMRQGRNTEAFF. The CDR3 DNA follows: TGTGCCATGCGACAGGGGCGGAACACTGAAGCTTTCTTT.

The genes are TRBV20-1 and TRBJ2-2, with 10 bases fitting TRBD2. The germline V gene encodes CDR1 DFQATT and CDR2 SNEGSKA (reference sequence). Trimming at V came to 3 bases and at J to 6 bases, leaving 7 bases not matched to a gene. The CDR3 has 15 residues. CDR3 residues: CSARPGLAFSGELFF. In nucleotides, the CDR3 is TGCAGTGCTAGGCCGGGACTAGCGTTTTCCGGGGAGCTGTTTTTT.

The chain joins TRBV7-9 to TRBJ2-3; D remains unclear. The germline gives CDR1 SEHNR, CDR2 FQNEAQ (reference sequence). The CDR3 is made up of 12 amino acids. In nucleotides, the CDR3 is TGTGCTCAACGCTGGGGCACAGATACGCAGTATTTT. Translating gives CAQRWGTDTQYF.

This clone has a count of ten or more. V usage is TRBV6-1 and J usage is TRBJ2-5, with 11 bases that match TRBD2. The CDR3 loop spans 15 amino acids. Germline CDR1 is MNHNS and CDR2 is SASEGT. The V segment lost 7 bases and the J segment 5 bases; nucleotides outside the gene matches: 9. CDR3 in amino acids: CASNLIAGGQETQYF. The DNA of the CDR3 is TGTGCCAGCAATCTCATAGCGGGGGGGCAGGAGACCCAGTACTTC.

The chain joins TRBV6-2 or TRBV6-3 to TRBJ2-7, with no clear D. Germline V lookup: CDR1 MNHEY, CDR2 SVGEGT. CDR3 length: 16 residues. The V end lost 4 bases, the J end lost 4 bases, and 20 bases lay between the germline ends. Here the CDR3 reads CASSFVSREPIYEQYF. The DNA of the CDR3 is TGTGCCAGCAGTTTCGTGAGTCGCGAACCAATATACGAGCAGTACTTC.

This clone was counted many times. The chain uses TRBV20-1 and TRBJ2-3; the D gene is possibly TRBD1 (5 bases). Germline CDR1 DFQATT, CDR2 SNEGSKA (reference sequence). V was shortened by 3 bases and J by 5 bases, with 9 bases between the two germline ends. CDR3 length: 12 residues. CDR3 coding DNA: TGCAGTGCTAGTTCAGGGATAGATACGCAGTATTTT. Protein: CSASSGIDTQYF.

This clone counts as medium-sized. V gene TRBV6-2 or TRBV6-3 combines with J gene TRBJ1-2; 8 nucleotides line up with TRBD1. The CDR3 runs to 12 residues. The V segment lost 10 bases and the J segment 6 bases; nucleotides outside the gene matches: 7. Germline-derived CDR1 and CDR2 are MNHEY and SVGEGT. CDR3 protein: CATRTGSHGYTF. CDR3 DNA sequence: TGTGCCACCAGGACAGGGTCCCATGGCTACACCTTC.

The chain couples TRBV6-1 to TRBJ2-2; no reliable D call. The CDR3 is 14 amino acids. V was cut by 7 bases and J by 1 base, with 10 bases left in between. Germline lookup yields CDR1 MNHNS and CDR2 SASEGT. The CDR3 DNA reads TGTGCCAGCACCACGGAAAGGAACACCGGGGAGCTGTTTTTT. Protein: CASTTERNTGELFF.

In this sample, this clone turned up a few times. The chain employs TRBV6-1 and TRBJ2-7; 9 nucleotides line up with TRBD1. Germline CDR1 reads MNHNS; CDR2 reads SASEGT. V was clipped by 6 bases and J by 0 bases; unmatched bases: 6. The CDR3 spans 15 residues. This chain's CDR3 is CASRAGTGSSYEQYF. CDR3 DNA sequence: TGTGCCAGCAGAGCCGGGACAGGGAGCTCCTACGAGCAGTACTTC.

This clone was recorded many times. This may stem from a read error, because a much larger clone lies one nucleotide away. The V gene is TRBV20-1, the J gene TRBJ2-3; 10 bases fit TRBD2. The CDR3 extends over 16 amino acids. The germline V gene has CDR1 DFQATT and CDR2 SNEGSKA (reference sequence). J was trimmed by 0 bases and V by 6 bases; bases with no gene match: 9. The CDR3 DNA reads TGCAGTGCCCTCCAACTAGCGGGACTTAGCACAGATACGCAGTATTTT. Protein: CSALQLAGLSTDTQYF.

In this sample, this clone is medium-sized (0.01 to 0.1%). This chain links TRBV5-8 with TRBJ2-1, with D perhaps matching TRBD2 (6 bases). CDR3 length: 14 residues. The germline V and J ends were trimmed by 7 bases and 3 bases, with 14 bases remaining between them. The germline gives CDR1 SGHTS, CDR2 YDEGEE. CDR3 residues: CASSTGGFYNEQFF. CDR3 nucleotide sequence: TGTGCCAGCTCCACTGGGGGGTTCTACAATGAGCAGTTCTTC.

This clone was observed once. This sequence joins TRBV11-2 and TRBJ2-3; 7 bases align to TRBD2. The CDR3 extends over 16 amino acids. Losses at the gene ends were 5 bases for V and 1 base for J; bases not matched to a gene: 9. CDR1 and CDR2 from the germline V gene are SGHAT and FQNNGV. The chain's CDR3 is CASSAHGSGGTDTQYF. For the CDR3, the DNA is TGTGCCAGCAGCGCCCACGGCAGCGGGGGCACAGATACGCAGTATTTT.

The DNA of the CDR3 is TGCGCCAGCAGCTCCTCCCCCAGGGGGCCAACGTCTGGGGCCAACGTCCTGACTTTC. This encodes CASSSSPRGPTSGANVLTF. This rearrangement joins TRBV5-1 to TRBJ2-6; 8 positions match TRBD1. The CDR3 is 19 residues long. CDR1 and CDR2 from the germline V gene are SGHRS and YFSETQ. The trim removed 3 bases at V and 1 base at J, leaving 12 bases unmatched. Using reference TRBV5-1 and TRBJ2-6 for the parts outside the CDR3, the full variable domain is KAGVTQTPRYLIKTRGQQVTLSCSPISGHRSVSWYQQTPGQGLQFLFEYFSETQRNKGNFPGRFSGRQFSNSRSEMNVSTLELGDSALYLCASSSSPRGPTSGANVLTFGAGSRLTVL.

In its sample, this clone ranks as medium-sized (0.01 to 0.1%). V is TRBV24-1 and J is TRBJ2-3, with 12 bases matching TRBD2. The CDR3 consists of 16 residues. J lost 3 bases, V lost 5 bases, and 5 bases had no gene match. Germline lookup yields CDR1 KGHDR and CDR2 SFDVKD. The CDR3 loop reads CATSATSGSRTDTQYF. As DNA, the CDR3 is TGTGCCACCAGTGCGACTAGCGGGAGCCGGACAGATACGCAGTATTTT.

This clone was recorded a few times. The chain joins TRBV10-3 to TRBJ1-1; no definite D call. The CDR3 length is 14 residues. Germline lookup yields CDR1 ENHRY and CDR2 SYGVKD. With 4 bases removed from V and 2 bases from J, the gap between germline ends came to 11 bases. The CDR3 region has the DNA TGTGCCATCAGTGTGGCTGAGAAAAACACTGAAGCTTTCTTT. Translating it yields CAISVAEKNTEAFF.

This clone was counted only a few times. The J gene is TRBJ1-1, the V gene TRBV7-9; no clear D gene. This CDR3 has 11 residues. The V end was cut by 5 bases, the J end by 8 bases, with 9 bases between. In germline, CDR1 is SEHNR, CDR2 FQNEAQ (reference sequence). The CDR3: CASSGSLEAFF. CDR3 in DNA: TGTGCCAGCAGCGGTAGTCTAGAAGCTTTCTTT.

In its sample, this clone was seen many times. The V call is TRBV9, the J call TRBJ2-1; no clear D. CDR1 is SGDLS and CDR2 is YYNGEE in the germline V gene. The CDR3 runs to 15 residues. V was shortened by 0 bases and J by 4 bases, with 11 bases between the two germline ends. The DNA of the CDR3 is TGTGCCAGCAGCGTAGATACGATGTGGTACAATGAGCAGTTCTTC. It is translated as CASSVDTMWYNEQFF.

This sequence joins TRBV6-1 and TRBJ2-3; 9 bases fit TRBD2. Trimming took 5 bases from V and 0 from J; bases not matched to a gene: 6. This CDR3 spans 16 amino acids. CDR1 and CDR2 (germline): MNHNS, SASEGT. In DNA, the CDR3 is TGTGCCAGCAGTAAAACTAGCGGGCATAGCACAGATACGCAGTATTTT. Translating it yields CASSKTSGHSTDTQYF.

In this sample, this clone turned up a few times. The chain joins TRBV6-5 to TRBJ2-2; D possibly corresponds to TRBD1 (6 bases). The CDR3 spans 15 residues. Trimming stripped 0 bases from V and 3 bases from J, with 8 bases between. Germline assignment: CDR1 MNHEY and CDR2 SVGAGI. The CDR3 sequence: CASSYSYRDTGELFF. The CDR3 DNA sequence: TGTGCCAGCAGTTACTCCTACAGGGACACCGGGGAGCTGTTTTTT.

In its sample, this clone was seen many times. The rearrangement links TRBV20-1 to TRBJ2-1, with 7 positions matching TRBD2. V shed 2 bases and J 2 bases; nucleotides not matched to a gene: 6. CDR3 length: 15 amino acids. The germline gives CDR1 DFQATT, CDR2 SNEGSKA (reference sequence). CDR3 nucleotide sequence: TGCAGTGCTAGATTAATGCTAGCGGCCTACAATGAGCAGTTCTTC. Translated, it gives CSARLMLAAYNEQFF.

This clone showed up just a few times. The V and J genes are TRBV20-1 and TRBJ1-2, with 9 bases aligning to TRBD1. Germline lookup yields CDR1 DFQATT and CDR2 SNEGSKA (reference sequence). The CDR3 covers 14 residues. V was clipped by 1 base and J by 7 bases; unmatched bases: 7. In nucleotides, the CDR3 is TGCAGTGCTAGAGGGACAGGGGTGAGGGGTGGCTACACCTTC. Its protein product is CSARGTGVRGGYTF.

The V and J genes are TRBV10-3 and TRBJ1-1; no firm D call. The V and J ends lost 0 bases and 5 bases respectively, with 4 bases between them. CDR3 length: 12 residues. Germline V gene lookup returns CDR1 ENHRY and CDR2 SYGVKD. The CDR3 loop reads CAISESATEAFF. CDR3 DNA sequence: TGTGCCATCAGTGAGTCGGCGACTGAAGCTTTCTTT.

This clone appeared a few times. The chain is built from TRBV6-1 and TRBJ1-2; 8 bases fit TRBD1. Germline V gives CDR1 MNHNS, CDR2 SASEGT. CDR3 size: 14 residues. The junction had 2 bases not matched to a gene; V was cut back by 1 base and J by 4 bases. The DNA for the CDR3 is TGTGCCAGCAGTGAAGGGACAGGGCTCTATGGCTACACCTTC. Translating gives CASSEGTGLYGYTF.